Detailed here is one T cell receptor (beta chain). V lost 2 bases and J lost 2, with 4 bases in between. Germline CDR1 and CDR2: MDHEN and SYDVKM. This CDR3 comprises 12 residues. Data came from immunoSEQ multiplex PCR; TCRdb stores just in-frame clones and leaves some out. The table shows roughly 500,000 clones, with less than 96% occurring only once. All donors qualified as healthy HIV-negative adults and had experienced no recent acute infections or vaccinations. CD4+ cell separation produced CD45RA+ naive and CD45RA-negative memory subsets. The sample originates from a study of shared clonotypes between healthy human individuals. About the study: Donors consisted of a couple of women and three men between 18 and 49. The plates for each donor numbered three CD4 naive, three CD4 memory, two CD8 naive and one CD8 memory.

The source material was naive CD4+ T cells sorted from blood. Subset noted: CD45RA+ positively selected. The J gene is TRBJ2-7, the V gene TRBV28; D unclear. This clonotype was sampled from a woman in her thirties in good health. CDR3 nucleotide sequence: TGTGCCAGCAGTTTAGGAGCCTACGAGCAGTACTTC. It specifies CASSLGAYEQYF.